This entry lists 32 T cell receptor beta chains sequenced from one sample in a study of glioma-infiltrating T cells. The iRepertoire nested amplicon-rescue multiplex PCR amplified TCR alpha and beta CDR3s from RNA. TCRdb re-analysed the multiplex PCR reads in MiXCR, keeping a single row per CDR3 protein. The sample includes 90,000 to 110,000 distinct CDR3 sequences, less than 30% seen only once; the top ten take 30% to 35%. Sequenced: glioma tissue, nonneoplastic brain tissue, or PBMCs (not recorded which). All receptors come from a human donor with low-grade glioma or glioblastoma, undergoing nonglioma brain surgery, or in good health (not recorded which).

In the case of this clonotype: Mismatch with germline at one junction end may stem from a read error. The chain combines TRBV20-1 with TRBJ2-1, with 7 bases lining up with TRBD2. Germline assignment: CDR1 DFQATT and CDR2 SNEGSKA (reference sequence). There are 12 residues in the CDR3. The CDR3 DNA follows: TGCAGTGCTAGAGAACTAGCGAGAGGCGCAGTCTTC. Protein sequence: CSARELARGAVF.

This clonotype was counted at least ten times. The chain joins TRBV15 to TRBJ2-7; 10 bases are shared with TRBD1. Trimming took 5 bases from V and 6 from J; bases not matched to a gene: 13. From germline, CDR1 is LNHNV and CDR2 YYDKDF (reference sequence). The CDR3 runs 16 residues. CDR3 sequence reads: CATSPFPGQGSREQYF. The CDR3 nucleotides read TGTGCCACCAGCCCCTTTCCGGGACAGGGGTCGCGCGAGCAGTACTTC.

On this clonotype: The germline gene is not matched at one end of the junction; a read error may be the cause. The CDR3 loop reads CASSYLRPDLPLF. DNA of the CDR3: TGTGCCAGTAGTTACTTAAGACCCGATTTGCCGCTCTTC. The V gene is TRBV6-6, the J gene TRBJ2-1; D gene unclear. CDR1 is MNHNY, CDR2 SVGAGI, per germline (reference sequence). The CDR3 has 13 amino acids.

With respect to this clonotype: A much larger clone differs by one base, so this may be a read error. The genes are TRBV14 and TRBJ1-1, with 7 nucleotides matching TRBD1. Germline CDR1 is SGHDN and CDR2 is FVKESK. This CDR3 is 15 amino acids long. The CDR3 loop reads CTSSPPGTANTEAFF. DNA for the CDR3: TGTACCAGCAGCCCCCCCGGGACAGCTAACACTGAAGCTTTCTTT.

V gene TRBV4-2 combines with J gene TRBJ2-7; TRBD2 matches 14 bases. J gave up 2 bases and V 3 bases, and 3 bases lay outside the gene matches. Germline CDR1 LGHNA, CDR2 YNFKEQ. The CDR3 loop spans 16 amino acids. The CDR3 is CASSHETSGRAYEQYF. Here the CDR3 DNA reads TGTGCCAGCAGCCACGAGACTAGCGGGAGGGCCTACGAGCAGTACTTC.

There are a few counts of this clonotype. This may come from a read error, since a much larger clone is one base off. The chain uses TRBV20-1 and TRBJ2-5; D is possibly TRBD1 (6 bases). The CDR3 contains 16 residues. V was shortened by 4 bases and J by 7 bases, with 25 bases between the two germline ends. CDR1 and CDR2 from the germline V gene are DFQATT and SNEGSKA (reference sequence). The CDR3 loop reads CSAINLGQRERGTQYF. The CDR3 DNA reads TGCAGTGCTATAAACCTGGGACAAAGAGAGAGAGGGACCCAGTACTTC.

In this sample, this clonotype turned up many times. This chain links TRBV28 with TRBJ1-2; D gene ambiguous. V was trimmed by 2 bases and J by 2 bases, leaving 12 bases between them. In germline, CDR1 is MDHEN, CDR2 SYDVKM. The CDR3 length is 15 residues. The CDR3 DNA reads as TGTGCCAGCAGTTTAAGAAAGGATCCGAACTATGGCTACACCTTC. Amino acids: CASSLRKDPNYGYTF.

This clonotype was seen at least ten times. The junction departs from the called germline gene at one end, perhaps through a read error. The CDR3 coding sequence is TGCAGTGCTCGGGGGCAGGGGGACGCTTTC. Translated: CSARGQGDAF. The V gene is TRBV20-1, the J gene TRBJ2-4; tentatively, D is TRBD1 (7 bases). The CDR3 extends over 10 amino acids. Germline CDR1 DFQATT, CDR2 SNEGSKA (reference sequence).

This clonotype was counted at least ten times. The chain recombines TRBV20-1 with TRBJ1-2; D is unclear. Germline loops: CDR1 DFQATT, CDR2 SNEGSKA (reference sequence). The CDR3 sequence is 12 residues long. The ends were cut back, 6 bases at V and 6 bases at J, with 14 bases in the middle. The CDR3 coding sequence is TGCAGTGCAAAGTTCCAGGTTGATGGCTACACCTTC. Its protein product is CSAKFQVDGYTF.

This clonotype was counted ten times or more. The chain links TRBV28 to TRBJ2-3, with TRBD2 as a possible D gene (7 bases). Trimming stripped 6 bases from V and 1 base from J, with 29 bases between. Germline CDR1 MDHEN, CDR2 SYDVKM. The CDR3 contains 20 residues. The CDR3 here is CASSISMWWGREYRTDTQYF. In DNA, the CDR3 is TGTGCCAGCAGCATCAGTATGTGGTGGGGGCGGGAGTACCGCACAGATACGCAGTATTTT.

This clonotype rates as medium-sized. The chain couples TRBV2 to TRBJ1-2, with D hard to call. Germline V gene lookup returns CDR1 SNHLY and CDR2 FYNNEI. The CDR3 runs to 16 residues. The ends were cut back, 6 bases at V and 4 bases at J, with 21 bases in the middle. CDR3 region: CASRKGSTRLVYGYTF. Written as DNA, the CDR3 is TGTGCCAGCAGAAAGGGATCGACACGCTTGGTCTATGGCTACACCTTC.

The CDR3 DNA reads as TGCACCTCCCACACCGATCGGTCCGCTGGGGCCAACGTCCTGACTTTC. Its translation: CTSHTDRSAGANVLTF. The genes are TRBV10-1 and TRBJ2-6; D is unresolved. This CDR3 region has 16 residues. Germline lookup yields CDR1 WNHNN and CDR2 SYGVQD (reference sequence).

This clonotype was found many times. The V call is TRBV18, the J call TRBJ1-2; 9 nucleotides align to TRBD1. CDR3 length: 17 residues. Trimming cost V 3 bases and J 8 bases; bases outside gene matches: 16. Per the germline V gene, CDR1 is KGHSH and CDR2 is LQKENI. CDR3 sequence: CASSPLPIPGQGSGYTF. In nucleotides, the CDR3 is TGTGCCAGCTCACCGCTACCGATACCGGGACAGGGATCGGGCTACACCTTC.

This clonotype was picked up a small number of times. The V gene is TRBV20-1, the J gene TRBJ1-1; D remains ambiguous. V lost 6 bases to trimming and J lost 4 bases, with 0 bases between them. This CDR3 comprises 8 residues. From germline, CDR1 is DFQATT and CDR2 SNEGSKA (reference sequence). The CDR3 region is CSATEAFF. The DNA for the CDR3 is TGCAGTGCCACTGAAGCTTTCTTT.

In its sample, this clonotype was seen many times. The chain recombines TRBV27 with TRBJ2-1, with 10 nucleotides matching TRBD2. The germline V gene has CDR1 MNHEY and CDR2 SMNVEV (reference sequence). This CDR3 comprises 14 residues. Trimming removed 7 bases from V and 4 bases from J; junction bases left unmatched: 4. The CDR3 DNA is TGTGCCAGCAACCGACTAGCGGGTTACAATGAGCAGTTCTTC. Encoded protein: CASNRLAGYNEQFF.

The table lists this clonotype with many counts. V usage is TRBV12-3 or TRBV12-4 and J usage is TRBJ2-5; 8 bases align to TRBD1. This CDR3 region has 14 residues. Trimming took 6 bases from V and 5 from J; bases not matched to a gene: 8. CDR3 nucleotides: TGTGCCAGCAGCCTGCGACAGGGGTCGGAGACCCAGTACTTC. This sequence encodes CASSLRQGSETQYF.

This clonotype was picked up many times. The genes are TRBV28 and TRBJ2-5; the match to TRBD1 covers 11 bases. J gave up 2 bases and V 6 bases, and 8 bases lay outside the gene matches. The V gene's germline CDR1 is MDHEN and CDR2 SYDVKM. This CDR3 region has 16 residues. CDR3 region: CASSPQDRGPQETQYF. CDR3 in DNA: TGTGCCAGCAGCCCTCAGGACAGGGGGCCACAAGAGACCCAGTACTTC.

A note on this clonotype: This may be a read error, as it is one base from a much larger clone. The chain recombines TRBV19 with TRBJ2-1; 12 nucleotides align to TRBD2. Germline V lookup: CDR1 LNHDA, CDR2 SQIVND (reference sequence). This CDR3 spans 14 amino acids. With V trimmed by 9 bases and J by 4 bases, 4 bases remained unmatched. This CDR3 reads CASRTSGVYNEQFF. For the CDR3, the DNA is TGTGCCAGCCGGACTAGCGGGGTTTACAATGAGCAGTTCTTC.

This clonotype was observed many times. The CDR3 nucleotides are TGTGCCAGCAGTTTTGTGGTCAGCCAGCAGCCCCTCCACTTT. The encoded protein is CASSFVVSQQPLHF. The chain joins TRBV7-8 to TRBJ1-6; the D is unclear. Looked up from germline, CDR1 is SGHVS and CDR2 is FQNEAQ. With 6 bases removed from V and 13 bases from J, the gap between germline ends came to 19 bases. The CDR3 length is 14 residues.

About this clonotype: One base away lies a much larger clone, so this may be a sequencing read error. The chain has TRBV4-1 and TRBJ2-7; 11 bases map to TRBD2. This CDR3 contains 17 residues. V shed 0 bases, J shed 4 bases, and the junction held 8 bases outside the gene matches. The germline CDR1 and CDR2 sequences are MGHRA and YSYEKL. The CDR3 loop is CASSQELTSGSIYEQYF. CDR3 sequence (DNA): TGCGCCAGCAGCCAAGAACTCACTAGCGGGAGTATATACGAGCAGTACTTC.

The rearrangement links TRBV20-1 to TRBJ2-1; possibly TRBD1 for D (6 bases). CDR3 length: 15 residues. The V end lost 3 bases, the J end lost 8 bases, and 20 bases lay between the germline ends. The germline V gene has CDR1 DFQATT and CDR2 SNEGSKA (reference sequence). CDR3 bases: TGCAGTGCTAGTCCTACTCAGGGGCTCTCCTATGAGCAGTTCTTC. This translates into CSASPTQGLSYEQFF.

Concerning this clonotype: A junction end diverges from the germline sequence, so it may reflect a read error. The CDR3 DNA reads as TGTGCCAGCAGTCCTACAGGGCTGGATAATAAAAAACTGTTTTTT. Its protein product is CASSPTGLDNKKLFF. The V and J genes are TRBV2 and TRBJ1-4; possibly TRBD1 for D (6 bases). Germline CDR1 reads SNHLY; CDR2 reads FYNNEI. This CDR3 comprises 15 residues.

Comments on this clonotype: A much larger clonotype is one base distant, so this may be a read error. The J gene is TRBJ1-1, the V gene TRBV10-3, with TRBD1 matching 8 bases. The germline V gene has CDR1 ENHRY and CDR2 SYGVKD. CDR3 length: 15 residues. The CDR3 DNA sequence: TGTGACATCAGTGAGACTGACAGGGGGAACACTGAAGCTTTCTTT. Encoded protein: CDISETDRGNTEAFF.

This clonotype was counted many times. The chain carries TRBV6-1 and TRBJ1-5; D is perhaps TRBD1 (6 bases). Trimming cost V 5 bases and J 9 bases, with 17 bases left between them. From germline, CDR1 is MNHNS and CDR2 SASEGT. There are 14 residues in the CDR3. CDR3 sequence: CASSSRLQGGPQHF. CDR3 DNA: TGTGCCAGCAGTTCACGGCTACAGGGAGGGCCCCAGCATTTT.

This clonotype was seen many times. The rearrangement links TRBV20-1 to TRBJ2-6, with 7 bases lining up with TRBD2. With 5 bases clipped from V and 2 bases from J, the junction kept 6 bases outside the gene matches. Germline lookup yields CDR1 DFQATT and CDR2 SNEGSKA (reference sequence). The CDR3 runs to 15 residues. The CDR3 DNA reads as TGCAGTGCTCCCGGGAGGAGGGCTGGGGCCAACGTCCTGACTTTC. This sequence encodes CSAPGRRAGANVLTF.

The genes are TRBV29-1 and TRBJ1-2, with D maybe TRBD1 (6 bases). This CDR3 comprises 14 residues. The germline V gene has CDR1 SQVTM and CDR2 ANQGSEA. The CDR3 DNA sequence: TGCAGAGTTCAAGGGGGAAAGGATAACTATGGCTACACCTTC. Its translation: CRVQGGKDNYGYTF.

This clonotype has more than one count but fewer than ten. The chain employs TRBV29-1 and TRBJ2-7, with a possible D match to TRBD2 (6 bases). The CDR3 covers 13 residues. Trimming stripped 1 base from V and 6 bases from J, with 13 bases between. The germline V gene encodes CDR1 SQVTM and CDR2 ANQGSEA. As DNA, the CDR3 is TGCAGCGTTGAAGGGGGCGCTAGCGTCGAGCAGTACTTC. It specifies CSVEGGASVEQYF.

This clonotype was observed a few times. J is TRBJ1-5 and V is TRBV9; D is unclear. Germline CDR1 SGDLS, CDR2 YYNGEE. CDR3 size: 15 residues. V lost 0 bases and J 3 bases, leaving 10 bases between the germline ends. The CDR3 nucleotides read TGTGCCAGCAGCGTAGGAGGGTGGAACAATCAGCCCCAGCATTTT. This sequence encodes CASSVGGWNNQPQHF.

This clonotype was found many times. The chain combines TRBV20-1 with TRBJ1-5; maybe TRBD1 (5 bases). V gave up 0 bases and J gave up 7 bases, with 13 bases separating them. The CDR3 loop spans 14 amino acids. Germline CDR1 and CDR2: DFQATT and SNEGSKA (reference sequence). CDR3 sequence (DNA): TGCAGTGCTAGAGATCGGTTCCCAGGGCAGCCCCAGCATTTT. Its translation is CSARDRFPGQPQHF.

This clonotype was counted many times. The chain carries TRBV20-1 and TRBJ1-1; no clear D gene. The ends were cut back, 3 bases at V and 6 bases at J, with 14 bases in the middle. The length of the CDR3 is 13 residues. Looked up from germline, CDR1 is DFQATT and CDR2 is SNEGSKA (reference sequence). DNA for the CDR3: TGCAGTGCTAGCTCTCGGGCCGGCGCTGAAGCTTTCTTT. Its translation is CSASSRAGAEAFF.

This clonotype has a count of ten or more. The chain carries TRBV7-6 and TRBJ1-1, with a tentative D call TRBD1 (5 bases). The germline CDR1 and CDR2 sequences are SGHVS and FNYEAQ. V was clipped by 3 bases and J by 4 bases, with 9 bases between them. The CDR3 covers 13 residues. CDR3 bases: TGTGCCAGCAGCTTTGGAGGGGTCACTGAAGCTTTCTTT. Amino acid sequence: CASSFGGVTEAFF.

This clonotype was detected many times. The V and J genes are TRBV19 and TRBJ1-1; no definite D call. The germline V gene encodes CDR1 LNHDA and CDR2 SQIVND (reference sequence). The CDR3 has 13 residues. V lost 7 bases and J lost 4, with 13 bases in between. CDR3 residues: CASIRPGVTEAFF. CDR3 coding DNA: TGTGCCAGTATTCGGCCGGGTGTCACTGAAGCTTTCTTT.